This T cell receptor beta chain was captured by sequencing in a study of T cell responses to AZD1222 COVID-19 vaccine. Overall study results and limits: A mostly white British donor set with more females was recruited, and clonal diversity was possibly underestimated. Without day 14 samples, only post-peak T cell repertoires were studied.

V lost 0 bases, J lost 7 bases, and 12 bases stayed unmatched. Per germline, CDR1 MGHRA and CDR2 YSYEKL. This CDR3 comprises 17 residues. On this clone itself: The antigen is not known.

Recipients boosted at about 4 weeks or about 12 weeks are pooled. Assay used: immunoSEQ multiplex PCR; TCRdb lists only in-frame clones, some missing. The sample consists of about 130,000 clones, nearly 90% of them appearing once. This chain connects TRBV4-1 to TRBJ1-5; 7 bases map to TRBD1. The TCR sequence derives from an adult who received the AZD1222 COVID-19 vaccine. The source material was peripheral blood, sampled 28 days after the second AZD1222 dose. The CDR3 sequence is CASSQDPGQRGEQPQHF. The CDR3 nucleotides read TGCGCCAGCAGCCAAGATCCGGGACAGAGGGGGGAACAGCCCCAGCATTTT.